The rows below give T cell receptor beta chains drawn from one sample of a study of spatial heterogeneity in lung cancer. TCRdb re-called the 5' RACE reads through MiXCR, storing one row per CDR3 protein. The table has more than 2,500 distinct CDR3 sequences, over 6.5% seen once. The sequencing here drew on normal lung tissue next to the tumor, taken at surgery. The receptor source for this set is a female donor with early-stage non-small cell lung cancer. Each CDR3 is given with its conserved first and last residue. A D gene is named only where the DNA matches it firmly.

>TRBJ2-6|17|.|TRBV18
CASSYKGVTSGANVLTF
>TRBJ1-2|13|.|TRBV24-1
CATSTASWGSYTF
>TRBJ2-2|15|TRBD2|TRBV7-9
CASRREGRGTGELFF
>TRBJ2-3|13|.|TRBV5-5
CASSSSWADTQYF
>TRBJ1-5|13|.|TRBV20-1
CSATGRLNQPQHF
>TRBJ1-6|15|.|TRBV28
CASSRKTSVLSPLHF
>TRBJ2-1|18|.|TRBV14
CASSRTKGLTHSYNEQFF
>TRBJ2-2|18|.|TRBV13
CASSTRPRGGLNTGELFF
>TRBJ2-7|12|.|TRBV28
CASSLKGGEQYF
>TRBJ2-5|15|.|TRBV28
CASSTVGRGQETQYF